The 14 T cell receptor beta chains below were found in one sample sequenced in a study of lymphopenia after photon versus proton radiotherapy. Generated by immunoSEQ multiplex PCR, the TCRdb table keeps only in-frame clones and is missing some. The profile shows 150,000 to 200,000 clones, roughly nine tenths of them singletons. Specimen: peripheral blood, collected from a patient treated with photon-based radiotherapy. All receptors derive from a man aged 50 to 60 with gastric cancer.

This clone appeared a few times. V usage is TRBV6-6 and J usage is TRBJ2-2; a possible D gene is TRBD1 (6 bases). Trimming stripped 6 bases from V and 4 bases from J, with 15 bases between. Germline values: CDR1 MNHNY, CDR2 SVGAGI (reference sequence). This CDR3 is 15 amino acids long. This CDR3 reads CASRLLQGPTGELFF. The CDR3 nucleotides are TGTGCCAGCAGATTGTTACAGGGCCCCACCGGGGAGCTGTTTTTT.

V usage is TRBV7-9 and J usage is TRBJ1-3; D is undetermined. The germline V gene encodes CDR1 SEHNR and CDR2 FQNEAQ (reference sequence). V lost 5 bases, J lost 4 bases, and 12 bases lay in between. The CDR3 runs to 14 residues. CDR3 sequence reads: CASSQVVAGNTIYF. CDR3 nucleotides: TGTGCCAGCAGCCAGGTCGTGGCCGGAAACACCATATATTTT.

The gene calls are TRBV7-7 and TRBJ2-2, with D possibly being TRBD2 (6 bases). CDR3 size: 15 residues. V was pared by 8 bases and J by 7 bases, with 20 bases between. The germline gives CDR1 SSHAT, CDR2 FNYEAQ (reference sequence). The CDR3 nucleotides read TGTGCCAGCTCCCCTAGCGCCCGGGCGATCGGGGAGCTGTTTTTT. This gives the protein CASSPSARAIGELFF. Variable domain in full (rest from reference TRBV7-7 and TRBJ2-2): GAGVSQSPRYKVTKRGQDVTLRCDPISSHATLYWYQQALGQGPEFLTYFNYEAQPDKSGLPSDRFSAERPEGSISTLTIQRTEQRDSAMYRCASSPSARAIGELFFGEGSRLTVL.

The genes are TRBV18 and TRBJ1-1; D is undetermined. The germline V gene encodes CDR1 KGHSH and CDR2 LQKENI. Trimming took off 1 base at V and 0 bases at J, with 12 bases between the two ends. There are 16 residues in the CDR3. CDR3: CASSPLTEPLNTEAFF. CDR3 nucleotides: TGTGCCAGCTCACCACTTACGGAACCGTTGAACACTGAAGCTTTCTTT. Variable domain in full (rest from reference TRBV18 and TRBJ1-1): NAGVMQNPRHLVRRRGQEARLRCSPMKGHSHVYWYRQLPEEGLKFMVYLQKENIIDESGMPKERFSAEFPKEGPSILRIQQVVRGDSAAYFCASSPLTEPLNTEAFFGQGTRLTVV.

The rearrangement uses TRBV18 and TRBJ2-7; no firm D call. The CDR3 extends over 13 amino acids. The ends were cut back, 2 bases at V and 3 bases at J, with 8 bases in the middle. Looked up from germline, CDR1 is KGHSH and CDR2 is LQKENI. CDR3 residues: CASSPTLDYEQYF. CDR3 nucleotides: TGTGCCAGCTCACCAACTCTTGACTACGAGCAGTACTTC.

J is TRBJ2-7 and V is TRBV19; 12 nucleotides match TRBD1. V lost 5 bases, J lost 5 bases, and 4 bases stayed unmatched. CDR3 size: 14 residues. Germline lookup yields CDR1 LNHDA and CDR2 SQIVND (reference sequence). CDR3 region: CASSPGTGGNEQYF. The DNA for the CDR3 is TGTGCCAGTAGTCCCGGGACAGGGGGCAACGAGCAGTACTTC.

The chain combines TRBV27 with TRBJ1-1; D is unresolved. The V end was cut by 2 bases, the J end by 0 bases, with 7 bases between. Germline lookup yields CDR1 MNHEY and CDR2 SMNVEV (reference sequence). The CDR3 consists of 14 residues. The CDR3 protein is CASSLGLLNTEAFF. In nucleotides, the CDR3 is TGTGCCAGCAGTTTAGGGCTATTGAACACTGAAGCTTTCTTT.

The chain combines TRBV5-1 with TRBJ2-2; no clear D gene. V was trimmed by 2 bases and J by 6 bases, leaving 11 bases between them. Germline V gene data show CDR1 as SGHRS and CDR2 as YFSETQ. The CDR3 totals 14 residues. CDR3 coding DNA: TGCGCCAGCAGCTTTCGGAGTGGGGCCGGGGAGCTGTTTTTT. This translates into CASSFRSGAGELFF.

This sequence joins TRBV11-2 and TRBJ2-3; unclear D gene. From germline, CDR1 is SGHAT and CDR2 FQNNGV. Trimming pared 1 base from V and 1 base from J, leaving 3 bases between. The CDR3 consists of 13 residues. As DNA, the CDR3 is TGTGCCAGCAGCTTAGCGGGCACAGATACGCAGTATTTT. It is translated as CASSLAGTDTQYF.

A remark on this clone: A read error may account for a junction end that differs from germline. The CDR3 protein is CASSLAGGEETQYF. The CDR3 DNA reads as TGTGCCAGCAGCCTAGCGGGAGGGGAGGAGACCCAGTACTTC. This sequence joins TRBV7-7 and TRBJ2-5, with 12 bases lining up with TRBD2. From germline, CDR1 is SSHAT and CDR2 FNYEAQ (reference sequence). CDR3 length: 14 amino acids.

The chain links TRBV4-3 to TRBJ2-3; the match to TRBD2 covers 14 bases. The length of the CDR3 is 17 residues. The junction had 7 bases not matched to a gene; V was cut back by 4 bases and J by 4 bases. From germline, CDR1 is LGHNA and CDR2 YSLEER. The CDR3 protein is CASSPTGLAGGPDTQYF. CDR3 coding DNA: TGCGCCAGCAGCCCGACAGGACTAGCGGGAGGCCCAGATACGCAGTATTTT.

The genes are TRBV5-6 and TRBJ1-1; D uncertain. CDR1 and CDR2 (germline): SGHDT, YYEEEE. The CDR3 has 15 residues. V was cut by 0 bases and J by 4 bases, with 13 bases left in between. The CDR3 region has the DNA TGTGCCAGCAGCTTGGTTGCTCGTTACGGCACTGAAGCTTTCTTT. As protein: CASSLVARYGTEAFF.

V gene TRBV9 combines with J gene TRBJ2-5; 8 bases map to TRBD1. From germline, CDR1 is SGDLS and CDR2 YYNGEE. V lost 6 bases and J lost 4; bases outside the gene matches: 5. This CDR3 has 13 amino acids. For the CDR3, the DNA is TGTGCCAGCACACCAGGGGGCGGAGAGACCCAGTACTTC. It codes for CASTPGGGETQYF.

The chain couples TRBV5-6 to TRBJ1-4, with a tentative D call TRBD1 (5 bases). Germline V gene sequence: CDR1 SGHDT, CDR2 YYEEEE. The CDR3 contains 13 residues. The V end lost 5 bases, the J end lost 11 bases, and 16 bases lay between the germline ends. CDR3 sequence reads: CASSWGLEGKLFF. The CDR3 nucleotides read TGTGCCAGCAGTTGGGGGTTGGAGGGGAAACTGTTTTTT.